This TCR beta chain comes out of a study of blood T cell repertoires in COVID-19. Per the original methods: Researchers report that nucleated cell counts were estimated from reference gene primer amplification. Assay: immunoSEQ multiplex PCR; the TCRdb copy retains only in-frame clones and omits some. The V and J calls and the clone size are those of that table, but D and trimming were determined from the DNA. The top ten hold roughly 14% of the sample, which has fewer than 250,000 clones, approximately 86% seen once. The V and J ends lost 0 bases and 7 bases respectively, with 4 bases between them. Germline loops: CDR1 MNHEY, CDR2 SVGEGT. This CDR3 is 12 amino acids long.

The chain links TRBV6-2 or TRBV6-3 to TRBJ2-1; D unclear. The sample taken for sequencing was PBMCs or T cells enriched from blood (not recorded which). The TCR was taken from a woman in her forties or fifties with acute COVID-19. The CDR3 bases are TGTGCCAGCAGTTACTCGAGGAATGAGCAGTTCTTC. Protein sequence: CASSYSRNEQFF.